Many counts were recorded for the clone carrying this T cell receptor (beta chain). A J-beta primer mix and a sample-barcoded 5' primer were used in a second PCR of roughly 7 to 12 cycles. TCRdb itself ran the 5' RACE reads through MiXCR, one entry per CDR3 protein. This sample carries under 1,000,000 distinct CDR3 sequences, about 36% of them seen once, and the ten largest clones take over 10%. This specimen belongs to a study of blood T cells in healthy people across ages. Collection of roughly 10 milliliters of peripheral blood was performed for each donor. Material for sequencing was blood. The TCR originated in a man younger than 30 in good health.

The CDR3 DNA follows: TGCAGTGCCAGCTTATCGGGGGGATACGAGCAGTACTTC. Residues: CSASLSGGYEQYF. V is TRBV20-1 and J is TRBJ2-7, with TRBD2 identical over 7 bases. Germline-derived CDR1 and CDR2 are DFQATT and SNEGSKA (reference sequence). Unmatched junction bases numbered 9, after V lost 6 bases and J lost 4 bases. The CDR3 length is 13 residues.